Sequencing of this T cell receptor (beta chain) was carried out in a study of blood T cell repertoires in COVID-19. The repertoire was sequenced with immunoSEQ multiplex PCR; TCRdb's copy has only in-frame clones and lacks some. The sample has around 280,000 clones, over 80% seen once. CDR1 and CDR2 from the germline V gene are SQVTM and ANQGSEA. Trimming shortened V by 6 bases and J by 7 bases, and 7 bases separated the two germline ends. This CDR3 is 10 amino acids long. This clone appeared a few times. Specimen: peripheral blood. The V call is TRBV29-1, the J call TRBJ1-5; D remains ambiguous. This TCR derives from a woman aged 50 to 60 with active or convalescent COVID-19. The DNA of the CDR3 is TGCAGCGTGCGAAGCCAGCCCCAGCATTTT. Its protein product is CSVRSQPQHF. The variable domain in full, with the rest retrieved from reference TRBV29-1 and TRBJ1-5, is SAVISQKPSRDICQRGTSLTIQCQVDSQVTMMFWYRQQPGQSLTLIATANQGSEATYESGFVIDKFPISRPNLTFSTLTVSNMSPEDSSIYLCSVRSQPQHFGDGTRLSIL.